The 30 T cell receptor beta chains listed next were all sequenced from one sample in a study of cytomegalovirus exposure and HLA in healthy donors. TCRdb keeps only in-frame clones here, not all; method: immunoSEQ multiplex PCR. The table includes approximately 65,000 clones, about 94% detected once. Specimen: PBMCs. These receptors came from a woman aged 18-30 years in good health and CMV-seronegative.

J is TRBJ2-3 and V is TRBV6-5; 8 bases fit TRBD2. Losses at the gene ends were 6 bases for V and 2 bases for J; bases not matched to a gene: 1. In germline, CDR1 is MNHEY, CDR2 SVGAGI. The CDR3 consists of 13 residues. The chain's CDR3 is CASRRGATDTQYF. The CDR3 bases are TGTGCCAGCAGGCGGGGGGCCACAGATACGCAGTATTTT.

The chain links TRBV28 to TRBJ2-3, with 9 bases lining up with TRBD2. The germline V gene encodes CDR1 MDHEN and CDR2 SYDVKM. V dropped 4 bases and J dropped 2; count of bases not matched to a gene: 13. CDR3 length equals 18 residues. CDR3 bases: TGTGCCAGCAGTTCCTTCCCCCGACTAGCGGACGTCACAGATACGCAGTATTTT. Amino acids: CASSSFPRLADVTDTQYF.

Written as DNA, the CDR3 is TGTGCCAGCAGTCTAGGACAGGGAAACACTGAAGCTTTCTTT. This translates into CASSLGQGNTEAFF. This chain connects TRBV6-5 to TRBJ1-1; 8 bases are a match to TRBD1. This CDR3 spans 14 amino acids. In germline, CDR1 is MNHEY, CDR2 SVGAGI. The V segment lost 5 bases and the J segment 2 bases; nucleotides outside the gene matches: 4.

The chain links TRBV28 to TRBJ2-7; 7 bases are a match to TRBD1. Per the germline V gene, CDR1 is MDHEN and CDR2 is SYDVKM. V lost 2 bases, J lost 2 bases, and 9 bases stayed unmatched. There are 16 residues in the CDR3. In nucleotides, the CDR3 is TGTGCCAGCAGTTTAAGTCAGACAGGGCTGACCTACGAGCAGTACTTC. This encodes CASSLSQTGLTYEQYF. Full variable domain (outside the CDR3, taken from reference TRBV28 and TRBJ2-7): DVKVTQSSRYLVKRTGEKVFLECVQDMDHENMFWYRQDPGLGLRLIYFSYDVKMKEKGDIPEGYSVSREKKERFSLILESASTNQTSMYLCASSLSQTGLTYEQYFGPGTRLTVT.

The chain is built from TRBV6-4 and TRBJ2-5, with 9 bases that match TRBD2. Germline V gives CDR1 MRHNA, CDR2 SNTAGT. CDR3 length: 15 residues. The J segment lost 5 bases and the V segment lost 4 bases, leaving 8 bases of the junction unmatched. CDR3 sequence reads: CASSATSGGGETQYF. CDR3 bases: TGTGCCAGCAGTGCGACTAGCGGAGGGGGGGAGACCCAGTACTTC.

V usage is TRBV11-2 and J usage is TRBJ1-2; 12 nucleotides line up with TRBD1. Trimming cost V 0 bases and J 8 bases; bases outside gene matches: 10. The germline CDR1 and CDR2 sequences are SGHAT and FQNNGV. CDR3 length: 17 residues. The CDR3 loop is CASSLDGGTGGPFGYTF. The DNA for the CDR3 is TGTGCCAGCAGCTTAGATGGAGGGACAGGGGGCCCCTTCGGCTACACCTTC. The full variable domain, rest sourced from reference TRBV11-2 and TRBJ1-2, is EAGVAQSPRYKIIEKRQSVAFWCNPISGHATLYWYQQILGQGPKLLIQFQNNGVVDDSQLPKDRFSAERLKGVDSTLKIQPAKLEDSAVYLCASSLDGGTGGPFGYTFGSGTRLTVV.

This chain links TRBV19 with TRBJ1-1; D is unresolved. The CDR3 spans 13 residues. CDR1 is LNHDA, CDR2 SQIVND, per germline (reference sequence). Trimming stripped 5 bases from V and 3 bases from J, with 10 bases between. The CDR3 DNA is TGTGCCAGTAGTCCCGCCCCGGACACTGAAGCTTTCTTT. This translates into CASSPAPDTEAFF.

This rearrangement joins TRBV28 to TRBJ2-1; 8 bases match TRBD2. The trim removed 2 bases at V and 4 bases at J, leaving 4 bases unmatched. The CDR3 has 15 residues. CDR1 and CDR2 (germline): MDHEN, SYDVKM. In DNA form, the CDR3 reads TGTGCCAGCAGTTTAGGCGGGGGGTTTTACAATGAGCAGTTCTTC. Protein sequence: CASSLGGGFYNEQFF.

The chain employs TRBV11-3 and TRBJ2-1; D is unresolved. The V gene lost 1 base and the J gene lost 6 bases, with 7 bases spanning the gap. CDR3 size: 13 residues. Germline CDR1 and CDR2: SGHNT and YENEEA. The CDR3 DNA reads TGTGCCAGCAGCTTAGGCCAGGTCAATGAGCAGTTCTTC. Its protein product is CASSLGQVNEQFF. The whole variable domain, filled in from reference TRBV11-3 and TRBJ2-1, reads EAGVVQSPRYKIIEKKQPVAFWCNPISGHNTLYWYLQNLGQGPELLIRYENEEAVDDSQLPKDRFSAERLKGVDSTLKIQPAELGDSAVYLCASSLGQVNEQFFGPGTRLTVL.

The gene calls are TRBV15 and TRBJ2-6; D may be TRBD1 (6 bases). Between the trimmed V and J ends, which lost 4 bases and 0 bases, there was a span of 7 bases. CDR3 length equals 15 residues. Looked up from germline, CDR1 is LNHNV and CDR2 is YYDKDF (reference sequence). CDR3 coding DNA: TGTGCCACCAGCACCAGGGGCTCTGGGGCCAACGTCCTGACTTTC. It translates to CATSTRGSGANVLTF.

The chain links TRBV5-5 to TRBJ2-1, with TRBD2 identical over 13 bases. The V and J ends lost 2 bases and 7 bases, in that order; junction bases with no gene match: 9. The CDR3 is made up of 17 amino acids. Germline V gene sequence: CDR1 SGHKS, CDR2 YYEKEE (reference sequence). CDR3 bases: TGTGCCAGCAGCTTAGCCAAACTAGCGGGAGGGCCGAATGAGCAGTTCTTC. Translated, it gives CASSLAKLAGGPNEQFF. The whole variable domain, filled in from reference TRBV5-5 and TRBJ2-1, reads DAGVTQSPTHLIKTRGQQVTLRCSPISGHKSVSWYQQVLGQGPQFIFQYYEKEERGRGNFPDRFSARQFPNYSSELNVNALLLGDSALYLCASSLAKLAGGPNEQFFGPGTRLTVL.

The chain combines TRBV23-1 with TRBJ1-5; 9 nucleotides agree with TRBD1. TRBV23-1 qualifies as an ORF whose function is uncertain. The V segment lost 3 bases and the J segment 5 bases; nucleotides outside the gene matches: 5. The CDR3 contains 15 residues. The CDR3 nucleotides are TGCGCCAGCAGTCAGGAGGACAGGGGAGATCAGCCCCAGCATTTT. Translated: CASSQEDRGDQPQHF.

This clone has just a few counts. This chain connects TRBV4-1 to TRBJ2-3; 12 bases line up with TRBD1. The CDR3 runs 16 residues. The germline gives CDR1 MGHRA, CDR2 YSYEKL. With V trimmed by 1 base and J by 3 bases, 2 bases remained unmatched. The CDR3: CASSQAGQGATDTQYF. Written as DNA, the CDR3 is TGCGCCAGCAGCCAAGCGGGACAGGGGGCGACAGATACGCAGTATTTT.

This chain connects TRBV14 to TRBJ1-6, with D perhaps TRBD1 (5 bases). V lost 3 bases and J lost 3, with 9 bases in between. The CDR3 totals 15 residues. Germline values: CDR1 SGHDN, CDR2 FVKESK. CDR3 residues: CASSQSGNYNSPLHF. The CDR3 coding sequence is TGTGCCAGCAGCCAGTCAGGGAACTATAATTCACCCCTCCACTTT.

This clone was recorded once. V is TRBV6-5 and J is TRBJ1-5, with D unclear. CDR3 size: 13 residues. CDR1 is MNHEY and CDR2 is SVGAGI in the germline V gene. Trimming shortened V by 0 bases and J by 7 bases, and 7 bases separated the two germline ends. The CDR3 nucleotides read TGTGCCAGCAGTTACTCCTTTCAGCAGCCCCAGCATTTT. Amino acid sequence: CASSYSFQQPQHF.

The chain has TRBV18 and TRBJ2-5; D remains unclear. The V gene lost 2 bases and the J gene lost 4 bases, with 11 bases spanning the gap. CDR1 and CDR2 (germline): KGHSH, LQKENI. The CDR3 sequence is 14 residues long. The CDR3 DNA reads TGTGCCAGCTCACCAAATGAGCATTCAGAGACCCAGTACTTC. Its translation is CASSPNEHSETQYF.

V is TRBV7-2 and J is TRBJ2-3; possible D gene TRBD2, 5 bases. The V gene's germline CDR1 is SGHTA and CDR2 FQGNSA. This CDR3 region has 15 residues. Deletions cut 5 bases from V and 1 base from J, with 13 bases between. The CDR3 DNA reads TGTGCCAGCAGCATACTAGTTCCCCGCACAGATACGCAGTATTTT. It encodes CASSILVPRTDTQYF.

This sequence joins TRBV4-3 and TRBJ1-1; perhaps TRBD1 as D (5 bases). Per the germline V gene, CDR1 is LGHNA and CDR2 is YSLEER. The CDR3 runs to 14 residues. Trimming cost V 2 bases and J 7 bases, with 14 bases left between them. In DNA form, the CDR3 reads TGCGCCAGCAGCCAAATAGGCTTGGGGGGTGAAGCTTTCTTT. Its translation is CASSQIGLGGEAFF.

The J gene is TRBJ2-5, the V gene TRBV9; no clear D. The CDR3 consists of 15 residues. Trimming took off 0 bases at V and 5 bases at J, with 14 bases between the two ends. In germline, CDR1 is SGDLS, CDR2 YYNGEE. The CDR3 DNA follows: TGTGCCAGCAGCGTAGGTGGTAGCCCCGGGGAGACCCAGTACTTC. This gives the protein CASSVGGSPGETQYF. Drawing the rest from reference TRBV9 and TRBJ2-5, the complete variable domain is DSGVTQTPKHLITATGQRVTLRCSPRSGDLSVYWYQQSLDQGLQFLIQYYNGEERAKGNILERFSAQQFPDLHSELNLSSLELGDSALYFCASSVGGSPGETQYFGPGTRLLVL.

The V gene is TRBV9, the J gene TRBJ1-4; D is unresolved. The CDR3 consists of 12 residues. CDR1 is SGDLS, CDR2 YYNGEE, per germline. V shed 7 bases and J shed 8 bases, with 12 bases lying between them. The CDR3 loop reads CASGSSGEKLFF. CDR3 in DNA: TGTGCCAGCGGGAGTTCTGGGGAAAAACTGTTTTTT.

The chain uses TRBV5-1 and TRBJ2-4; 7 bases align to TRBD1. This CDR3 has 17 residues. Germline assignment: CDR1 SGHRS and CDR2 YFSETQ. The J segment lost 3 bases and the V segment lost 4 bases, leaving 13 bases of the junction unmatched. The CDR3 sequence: CASSLETGVTVKNIQYF. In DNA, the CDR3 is TGCGCCAGCAGCCTTGAAACAGGGGTCACGGTCAAAAACATTCAGTACTTC.

This CDR3 reads CASSLTGRDYGYTF. The CDR3 DNA reads as TGTGCCAGCAGTCTGACAGGAAGAGACTATGGCTACACCTTC. This chain uses TRBV6-1 with TRBJ1-2; a weak D match, TRBD1 (6 bases). Germline V gene data show CDR1 as MNHNS and CDR2 as SASEGT. Trimming pared 5 bases from V and 3 bases from J, leaving 13 bases between. The length of the CDR3 is 14 residues.

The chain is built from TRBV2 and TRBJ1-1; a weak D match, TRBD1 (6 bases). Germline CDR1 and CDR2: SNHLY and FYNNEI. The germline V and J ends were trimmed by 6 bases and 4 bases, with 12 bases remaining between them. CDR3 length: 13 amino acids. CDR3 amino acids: CASRGAGGTEAFF. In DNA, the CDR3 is TGTGCCAGCAGGGGGGCGGGGGGCACTGAAGCTTTCTTT.

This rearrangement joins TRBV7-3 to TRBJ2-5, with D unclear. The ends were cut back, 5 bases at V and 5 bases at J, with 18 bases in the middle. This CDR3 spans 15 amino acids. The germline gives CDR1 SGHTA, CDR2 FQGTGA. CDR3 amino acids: CASSAYPVKEETQYF. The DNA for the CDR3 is TGTGCCAGCAGCGCATATCCGGTTAAGGAGGAGACCCAGTACTTC.

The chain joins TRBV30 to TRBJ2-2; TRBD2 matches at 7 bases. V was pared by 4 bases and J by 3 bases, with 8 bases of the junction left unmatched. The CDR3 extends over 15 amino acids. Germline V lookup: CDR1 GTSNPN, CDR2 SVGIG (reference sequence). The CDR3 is CAWTDGGRDTGELFF. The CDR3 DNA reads TGTGCCTGGACGGACGGAGGGAGGGACACCGGGGAGCTGTTTTTT.

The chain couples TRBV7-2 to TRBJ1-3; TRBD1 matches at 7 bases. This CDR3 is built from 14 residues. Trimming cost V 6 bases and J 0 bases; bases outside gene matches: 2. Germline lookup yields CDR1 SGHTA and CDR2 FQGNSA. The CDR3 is CASRQGFSGNTIYF. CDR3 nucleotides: TGTGCCAGCAGACAGGGGTTCTCTGGAAACACCATATATTTT.

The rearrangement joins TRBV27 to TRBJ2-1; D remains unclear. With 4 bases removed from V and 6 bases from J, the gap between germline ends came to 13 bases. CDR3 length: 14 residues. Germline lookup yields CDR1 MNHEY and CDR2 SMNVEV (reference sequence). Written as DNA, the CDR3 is TGTGCCAGCAGTTCCCGGGTCACCTCCAATGAGCAGTTCTTC. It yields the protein CASSSRVTSNEQFF.

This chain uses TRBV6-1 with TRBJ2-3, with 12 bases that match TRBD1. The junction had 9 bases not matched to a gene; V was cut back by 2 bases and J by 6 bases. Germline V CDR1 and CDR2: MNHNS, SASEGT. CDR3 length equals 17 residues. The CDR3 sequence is CASSESTGTGGGDTQYF. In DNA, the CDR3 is TGTGCCAGCAGTGAATCCACCGGGACAGGGGGCGGGGATACGCAGTATTTT.

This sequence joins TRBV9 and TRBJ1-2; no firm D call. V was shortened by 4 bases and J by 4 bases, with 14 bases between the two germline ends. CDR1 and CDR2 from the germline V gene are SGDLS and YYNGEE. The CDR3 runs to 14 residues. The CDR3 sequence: CASSNREKTYGYTF. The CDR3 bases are TGTGCCAGCAGCAACCGGGAGAAAACCTATGGCTACACCTTC.

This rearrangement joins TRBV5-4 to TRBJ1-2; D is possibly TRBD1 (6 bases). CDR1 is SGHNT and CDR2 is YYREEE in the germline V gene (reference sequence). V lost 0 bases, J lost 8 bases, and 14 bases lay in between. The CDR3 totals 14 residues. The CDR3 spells CASSLAGSGGGYTF. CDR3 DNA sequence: TGTGCCAGCAGCTTGGCCGGGTCTGGGGGCGGCTACACCTTC.